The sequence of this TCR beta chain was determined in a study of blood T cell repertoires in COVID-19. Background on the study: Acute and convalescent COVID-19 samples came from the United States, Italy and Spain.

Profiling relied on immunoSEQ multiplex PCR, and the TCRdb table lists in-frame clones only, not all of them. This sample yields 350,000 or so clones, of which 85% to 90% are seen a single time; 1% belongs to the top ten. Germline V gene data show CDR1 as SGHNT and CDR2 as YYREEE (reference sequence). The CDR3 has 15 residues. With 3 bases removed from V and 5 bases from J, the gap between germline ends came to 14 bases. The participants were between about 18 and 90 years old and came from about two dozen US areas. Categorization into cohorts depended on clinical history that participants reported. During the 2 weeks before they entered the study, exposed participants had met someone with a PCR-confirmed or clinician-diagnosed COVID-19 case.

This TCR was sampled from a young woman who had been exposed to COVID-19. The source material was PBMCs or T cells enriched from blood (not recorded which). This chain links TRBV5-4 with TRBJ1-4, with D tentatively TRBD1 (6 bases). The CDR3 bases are TGTGCCAGCAGCTCTGAGTCGGACAGAAATGAAAAACTGTTTTTT. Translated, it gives CASSSESDRNEKLFF.